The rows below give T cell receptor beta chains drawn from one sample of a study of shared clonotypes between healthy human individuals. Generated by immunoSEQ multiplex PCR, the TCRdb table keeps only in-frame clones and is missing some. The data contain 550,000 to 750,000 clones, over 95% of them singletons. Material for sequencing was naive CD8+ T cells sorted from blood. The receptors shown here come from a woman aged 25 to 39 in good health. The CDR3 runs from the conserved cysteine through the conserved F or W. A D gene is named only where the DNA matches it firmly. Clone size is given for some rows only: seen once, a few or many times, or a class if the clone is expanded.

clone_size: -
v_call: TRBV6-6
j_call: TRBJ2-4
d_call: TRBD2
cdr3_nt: TGTGCCAGCAGTCGGACTAGCGGGGAGAACATTCAGTACTTC
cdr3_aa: CASSRTSGENIQYF

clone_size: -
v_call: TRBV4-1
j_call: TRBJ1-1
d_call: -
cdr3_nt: TGCGCCAGCAGCCAGATTTGGGCCCGGGGGAAGGGAACTGAAGCTTTCTTT
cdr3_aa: CASSQIWARGKGTEAFF

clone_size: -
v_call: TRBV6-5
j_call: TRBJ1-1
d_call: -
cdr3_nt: TGTGCCAGCTCCGTCGGGACTGAAGCTTTCTTT
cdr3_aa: CASSVGTEAFF

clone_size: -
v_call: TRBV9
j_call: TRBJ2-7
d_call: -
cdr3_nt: TGTGCCAGCAGCCCAGACCGATCCTACGAGCAGTACTTC
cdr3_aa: CASSPDRSYEQYF

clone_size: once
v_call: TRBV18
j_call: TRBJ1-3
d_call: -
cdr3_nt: TGTGCCAGCTCACCATTCGGGTTTGCGGGCGCTGGAAACACCATATATTTT
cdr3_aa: CASSPFGFAGAGNTIYF

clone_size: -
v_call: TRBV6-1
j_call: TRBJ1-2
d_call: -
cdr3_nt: TGTGCCAGCAGTGAAGCAGTGGGGGGGTATGGCTACACCTTC
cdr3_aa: CASSEAVGGYGYTF

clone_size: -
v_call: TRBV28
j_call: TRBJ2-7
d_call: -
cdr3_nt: TGTGCCAGCAGTCGAACAGGAGGGGCTACCTACGAGCAGTACTTC
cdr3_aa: CASSRTGGATYEQYF

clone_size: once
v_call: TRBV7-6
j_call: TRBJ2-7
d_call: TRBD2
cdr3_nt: TGTGCCAGCAGTCCCGCGGGGGGAGAGCAGTACTTC
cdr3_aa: CASSPAGGEQYF

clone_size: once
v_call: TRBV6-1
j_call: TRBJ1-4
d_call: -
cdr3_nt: TGTGCCAGCAGTGAACTCGACGTGGGGGCAGGACTGTTTTTT
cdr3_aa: CASSELDVGAGLFF

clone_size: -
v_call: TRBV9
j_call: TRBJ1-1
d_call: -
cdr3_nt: TGTGCCAGCAGCGTAGGAGGTGAGAACACTGAAGCTTTCTTT
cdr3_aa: CASSVGGENTEAFF

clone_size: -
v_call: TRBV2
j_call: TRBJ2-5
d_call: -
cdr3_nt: TGTGCCAGCTTGCCAGGGAGAGAGACCCAGTACTTC
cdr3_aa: CASLPGRETQYF